A single sample gave rise to the 18 T cell receptor beta chains below, sequenced in a study of blood T cell repertoires in COVID-19. Clones were read by immunoSEQ multiplex PCR, and TCRdb kept only the in-frame ones, dropping some. The profile shows 140,000 or so clones, approximately 80% of them singletons. The sequenced sample consisted of peripheral blood. These receptors all stem from a man aged 55 to 70 with active or convalescent COVID-19.

The V call is TRBV7-9, the J call TRBJ1-1; TRBD1 matches at 8 bases. V gave up 4 bases and J gave up 1 base; unmatched junction bases: 5. This CDR3 region has 15 residues. Per the germline V gene, CDR1 is SEHNR and CDR2 is FQNEAQ (reference sequence). As DNA, the CDR3 is TGTGCCAGCAGCTCATACGGGACAGGGAACACTGAAGCTTTCTTT. It translates to CASSSYGTGNTEAFF.

The CDR3, as DNA: TGCGCCAGCAGCCAAGCGGGCGGGGGCTGGGGTGGCTACACCTTC. This translates into CASSQAGGGWGGYTF. This chain links TRBV4-3 with TRBJ1-2, with D tentatively TRBD1 (6 bases). Trimming shortened V by 1 base and J by 7 bases, and 16 bases separated the two germline ends. CDR3 length equals 15 residues. Germline V gene sequence: CDR1 LGHNA, CDR2 YSLEER.

This sequence joins TRBV16 and TRBJ1-2, with D possibly matching TRBD1 (5 bases). V was trimmed by 4 bases and J by 1 base, leaving 10 bases between them. The CDR3 is made up of 14 amino acids. Germline CDR1 and CDR2: KGHSY and FQNENV. The CDR3 is CASSPTVVNYGYTF. The DNA of the CDR3 is TGTGCCAGCAGCCCGACAGTTGTTAACTATGGCTACACCTTC.

This clone appeared a few times. The chain carries TRBV2 and TRBJ1-2; 8 nucleotides match TRBD1. Unmatched junction bases numbered 11, after V lost 6 bases and J lost 5 bases. CDR1 SNHLY and CDR2 FYNNEI come from the germline V gene. CDR3 length: 15 residues. This CDR3 reads CASRADRGGGYGYTF. DNA for the CDR3: TGTGCCAGCAGAGCCGACAGGGGTGGGGGGTATGGCTACACCTTC.

V usage is TRBV10-1 and J usage is TRBJ2-2, with TRBD1 as a possible D gene (6 bases). The V gene's germline CDR1 is WNHNN and CDR2 SYGVQD (reference sequence). The CDR3 loop spans 14 amino acids. Between the trimmed V and J ends, which lost 6 bases and 2 bases, there was a span of 10 bases. CDR3 coding DNA: TGCGCCAGCAGCGGGACATATAACACCGGGGAGCTGTTTTTT. This gives the protein CASSGTYNTGELFF.

This sequence joins TRBV18 and TRBJ2-1; no definite D call. Germline loops: CDR1 KGHSH, CDR2 LQKENI. This CDR3 has 12 residues. V dropped 2 bases and J dropped 6 bases, with 5 bases sitting between them. The CDR3 nucleotides read TGTGCCAGCTCACCATTGGCCAATGAGCAGTTCTTC. Protein: CASSPLANEQFF.

The J gene is TRBJ1-4, the V gene TRBV18; 8 bases are a match to TRBD1. V dropped 4 bases and J dropped 5; count of bases not matched to a gene: 0. CDR1 is KGHSH and CDR2 is LQKENI in the germline V gene. The CDR3 extends over 13 amino acids. Here the CDR3 reads CASSRTGNEKLFF. The CDR3 coding sequence is TGTGCCAGCTCACGGACAGGGAATGAAAAACTGTTTTTT.

The rearrangement uses TRBV14 and TRBJ1-1; 7 bases are shared with TRBD1. Unmatched junction bases numbered 4, after V lost 4 bases and J lost 2 bases. The CDR3 is made up of 14 amino acids. Per germline, CDR1 SGHDN and CDR2 FVKESK. In DNA, the CDR3 is TGTGCCAGCAGCCTGGGACAGCATAACACTGAAGCTTTCTTT. Its protein is CASSLGQHNTEAFF.

The V call is TRBV11-2, the J call TRBJ1-2; 8 positions match TRBD1. This CDR3 has 14 residues. Germline V CDR1 and CDR2: SGHAT, FQNNGV. J gave up 8 bases and V 3 bases, and 8 bases lay outside the gene matches. The CDR3 DNA sequence: TGTGCCAGCAGCTTTTTCGGACAGGGAAAGGGCTACACCTTC. It is translated as CASSFFGQGKGYTF.

The chain carries TRBV9 and TRBJ2-1, with 9 positions matching TRBD1. The CDR3 totals 15 residues. Germline assignment: CDR1 SGDLS and CDR2 YYNGEE. Germline trimming cut 3 bases from V and 3 bases from J; bases unmatched to any gene: 4. As DNA, the CDR3 is TGTGCCAGCAGCGGGACAGGGGCCTTCTACAATGAGCAGTTCTTC. Protein sequence: CASSGTGAFYNEQFF. The full variable domain, in which reference TRBV9 and TRBJ2-1 provide the parts outside the CDR3, is DSGVTQTPKHLITATGQRVTLRCSPRSGDLSVYWYQQSLDQGLQFLIQYYNGEERAKGNILERFSAQQFPDLHSELNLSSLELGDSALYFCASSGTGAFYNEQFFGPGTRLTVL.

The chain is built from TRBV6-5 and TRBJ1-4; 9 positions match TRBD1. The CDR3 spans 14 residues. V was clipped by 2 bases and J by 7 bases; unmatched bases: 2. Germline V CDR1 and CDR2: MNHEY, SVGAGI. The CDR3 loop is CASSYVDRGEKLFF. As DNA, the CDR3 is TGTGCCAGCAGTTACGTGGACAGGGGTGAAAAACTGTTTTTT.

The chain recombines TRBV7-9 with TRBJ2-1; D remains unclear. In germline, CDR1 is SEHNR, CDR2 FQNEAQ (reference sequence). The germline V and J ends were trimmed by 1 base and 0 bases, with 10 bases remaining between them. CDR3 length equals 16 residues. The CDR3 nucleotides are TGTGCCAGCAGCTTAGAACGGTGGAGCTCCTACAATGAGCAGTTCTTC. Encoded protein: CASSLERWSSYNEQFF.

The CDR3 nucleotides read TGCAGCGTTGGGACAGGGCCATATAGCAATCAGCCCCAGCATTTT. Protein: CSVGTGPYSNQPQHF. V is TRBV29-1 and J is TRBJ1-5; TRBD1 matches at 8 bases. Looked up from germline, CDR1 is SQVTM and CDR2 is ANQGSEA. The CDR3 is 15 amino acids. The J segment lost 0 bases and the V segment lost 4 bases, leaving 5 bases of the junction unmatched. The full variable domain, completed using reference TRBV29-1 and TRBJ1-5, is SAVISQKPSRDICQRGTSLTIQCQVDSQVTMMFWYRQQPGQSLTLIATANQGSEATYESGFVIDKFPISRPNLTFSTLTVSNMSPEDSSIYLCSVGTGPYSNQPQHFGDGTRLSIL.

V and J are TRBV5-1 and TRBJ1-2; the match to TRBD1 covers 8 bases. The CDR3 contains 16 residues. After removal of 1 base from V and 1 base from J, the junction contained 6 bases not matched to a gene. The V gene's germline CDR1 is SGHRS and CDR2 YFSETQ. Here the CDR3 reads CASSLPGGAFNYGYTF. For the CDR3, the DNA is TGCGCCAGCAGCTTGCCAGGGGGCGCTTTTAACTATGGCTACACCTTC. Full variable domain (remainder filled in from reference TRBV5-1 and TRBJ1-2): KAGVTQTPRYLIKTRGQQVTLSCSPISGHRSVSWYQQTPGQGLQFLFEYFSETQRNKGNFPGRFSGRQFSNSRSEMNVSTLELGDSALYLCASSLPGGAFNYGYTFGSGTRLTVV.

The chain employs TRBV6-5 and TRBJ2-1, with 13 bases identical to TRBD2. Trimming cost V 6 bases and J 6 bases; bases outside gene matches: 5. CDR3 length: 15 residues. Germline V lookup: CDR1 MNHEY, CDR2 SVGAGI. The CDR3 spells CASRPWTSGSNEQFF. CDR3 coding DNA: TGTGCCAGCAGACCCTGGACTAGCGGGAGCAATGAGCAGTTCTTC.

The chain joins TRBV7-2 to TRBJ2-5, with 10 bases matching TRBD1. Germline CDR1 SGHTA, CDR2 FQGNSA. The CDR3 covers 14 residues. After removal of 6 bases from V and 5 bases from J, the junction contained 6 bases not matched to a gene. The CDR3 sequence is CASSRQGARETQYF. For the CDR3, the DNA is TGTGCCAGCAGTCGACAGGGGGCGCGGGAGACCCAGTACTTC. The whole variable domain, filled in from reference TRBV7-2 and TRBJ2-5, reads GAGVSQSPSNKVTEKGKDVELRCDPISGHTALYWYRQSLGQGLEFLIYFQGNSAPDKSGLPSDRFSAERTGGSVSTLTIQRTQQEDSAVYLCASSRQGARETQYFGPGTRLLVL.

The rearrangement links TRBV6-2 or TRBV6-3 to TRBJ2-5; 14 positions match TRBD2. The CDR3 runs to 15 residues. The trim removed 5 bases at V and 4 bases at J, leaving 3 bases unmatched. Germline CDR1 and CDR2: MNHEY and SVGEGT. The CDR3 nucleotides are TGTGCCAGCAGTCGGACTAGCGGGAGGAGAGAGACCCAGTACTTC. It yields the protein CASSRTSGRRETQYF.

The chain couples TRBV5-6 to TRBJ2-7, with D possibly TRBD2 on 6 matching bases. This CDR3 is built from 15 residues. V lost 0 bases and J 0 bases, leaving 10 bases between the germline ends. Germline V gene lookup returns CDR1 SGHDT and CDR2 YYEEEE. The CDR3 is CASSLGRGNSYEQYV. In DNA form, the CDR3 reads TGTGCCAGCAGCTTGGGACGGGGGAACTCCTACGAGCAGTACGTC.